This TCR beta chain was found in a study of T cells in Graves' hyperthyroidism and ophthalmopathy. There are many counts of this clonotype. Using RNA transcripts as the source, TCR beta CDR3 regions were amplified. First-round RT-PCR targeting the TCR CDR3 was performed with the HTBI primer set. Each CDR3 protein is one row after TCRdb ran MiXCR on the multiplex PCR reads. The sample yields around 690,000 distinct CDR3 sequences, roughly 17% seen once. Absence of ophthalmopathy progression within 18 months defined stable Graves' hyperthyroidism. The clonotype was recovered from a man aged 50 to 60 with Graves' hyperthyroidism. Sequences were obtained from blood.

The CDR3 loop reads CASRIQGAGETQYF. CDR3 sequence (DNA): TGTGCCAGCAGAATACAGGGGGCGGGAGAGACCCAGTACTTC. The chain is built from TRBV6-1 and TRBJ2-5, with TRBD1 identical over 9 bases. Germline lookup yields CDR1 MNHNS and CDR2 SASEGT. This CDR3 contains 14 residues. Trimming cost V 6 bases and J 4 bases; bases outside gene matches: 6.